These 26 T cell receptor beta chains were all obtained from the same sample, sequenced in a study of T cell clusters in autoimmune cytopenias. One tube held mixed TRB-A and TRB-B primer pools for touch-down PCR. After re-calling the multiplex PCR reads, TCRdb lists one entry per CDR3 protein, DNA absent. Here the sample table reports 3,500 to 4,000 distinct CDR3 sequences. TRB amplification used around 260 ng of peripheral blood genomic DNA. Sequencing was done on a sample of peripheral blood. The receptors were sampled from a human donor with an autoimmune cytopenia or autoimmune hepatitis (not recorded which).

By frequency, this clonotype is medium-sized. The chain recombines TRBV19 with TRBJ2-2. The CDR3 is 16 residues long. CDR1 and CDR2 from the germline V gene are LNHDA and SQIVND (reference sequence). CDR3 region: CASSWWTYTNTGELFF.

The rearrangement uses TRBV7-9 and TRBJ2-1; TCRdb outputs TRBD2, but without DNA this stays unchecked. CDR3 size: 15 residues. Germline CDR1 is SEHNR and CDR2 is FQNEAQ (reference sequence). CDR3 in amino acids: CASSHGTSGGDEQFF.

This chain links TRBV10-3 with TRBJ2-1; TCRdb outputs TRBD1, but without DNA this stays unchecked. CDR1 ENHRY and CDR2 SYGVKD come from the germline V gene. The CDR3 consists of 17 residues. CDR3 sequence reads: CAISNTGRGQSKNEQFF.

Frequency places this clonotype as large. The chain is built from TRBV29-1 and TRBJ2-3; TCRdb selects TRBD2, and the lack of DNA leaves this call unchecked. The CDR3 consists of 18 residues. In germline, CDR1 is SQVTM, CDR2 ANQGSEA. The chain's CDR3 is CSVDGTSGRGVSTDTQYF.

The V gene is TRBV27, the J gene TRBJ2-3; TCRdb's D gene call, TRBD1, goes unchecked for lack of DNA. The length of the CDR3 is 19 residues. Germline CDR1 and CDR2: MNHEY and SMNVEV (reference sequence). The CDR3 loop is CASSFSGHRDPYSTDTQYF.

The CDR3 protein is CSARDPQGADTQYF. The chain couples TRBV20-1 to TRBJ2-3. Germline CDR1 and CDR2: DFQATT and SNEGSKA (reference sequence). The CDR3 is 14 residues long.

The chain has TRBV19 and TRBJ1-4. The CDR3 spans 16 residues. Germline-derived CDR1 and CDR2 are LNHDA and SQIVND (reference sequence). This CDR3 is CASTPLSGSWNEKLFF.

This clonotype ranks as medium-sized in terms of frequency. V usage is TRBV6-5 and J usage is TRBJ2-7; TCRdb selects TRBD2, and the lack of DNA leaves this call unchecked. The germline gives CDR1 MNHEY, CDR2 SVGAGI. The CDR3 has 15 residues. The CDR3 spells CASSRTPEPSHEQYF.

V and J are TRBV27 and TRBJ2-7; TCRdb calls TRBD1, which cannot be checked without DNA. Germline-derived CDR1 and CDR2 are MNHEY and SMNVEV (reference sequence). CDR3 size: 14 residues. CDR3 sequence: CASSLLSAGNEQYF.

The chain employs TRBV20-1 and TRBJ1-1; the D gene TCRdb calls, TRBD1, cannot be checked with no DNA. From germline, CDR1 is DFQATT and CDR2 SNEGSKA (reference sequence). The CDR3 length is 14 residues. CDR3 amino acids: CSASVPGWDTEAFF.

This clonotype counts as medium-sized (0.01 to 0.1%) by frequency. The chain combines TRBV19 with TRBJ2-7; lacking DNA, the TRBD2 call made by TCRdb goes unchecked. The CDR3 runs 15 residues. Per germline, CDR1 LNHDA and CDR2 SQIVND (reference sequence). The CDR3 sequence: CASSMMSGETYEQYF.

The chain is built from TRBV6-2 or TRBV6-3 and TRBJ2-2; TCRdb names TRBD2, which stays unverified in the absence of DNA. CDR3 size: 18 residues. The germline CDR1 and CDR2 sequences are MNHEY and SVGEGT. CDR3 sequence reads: CASSYSRLAGLPTGELFF.

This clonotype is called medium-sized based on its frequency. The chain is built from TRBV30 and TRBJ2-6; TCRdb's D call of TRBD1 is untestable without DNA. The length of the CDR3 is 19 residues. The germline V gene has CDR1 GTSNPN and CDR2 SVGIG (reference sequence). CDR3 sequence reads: CAWGPLQGRRSSGANVLTF.

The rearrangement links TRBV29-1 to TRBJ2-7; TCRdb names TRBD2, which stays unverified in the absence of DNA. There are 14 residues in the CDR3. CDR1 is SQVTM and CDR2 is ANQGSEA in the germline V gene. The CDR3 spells CSVEIAGVDNEQFF.

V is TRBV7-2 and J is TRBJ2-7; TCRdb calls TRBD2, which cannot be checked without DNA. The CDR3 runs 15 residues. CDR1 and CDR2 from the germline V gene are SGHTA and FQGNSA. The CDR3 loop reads CASSSANRGSAEQYF. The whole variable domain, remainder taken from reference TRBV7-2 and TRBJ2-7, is GAGVSQSPSNKVTEKGKDVELRCDPISGHTALYWYRQSLGQGLEFLIYFQGNSAPDKSGLPSDRFSAERTGGSVSTLTIQRTQQEDSAVYLCASSSANRGSAEQYFGPGTRLTVT.

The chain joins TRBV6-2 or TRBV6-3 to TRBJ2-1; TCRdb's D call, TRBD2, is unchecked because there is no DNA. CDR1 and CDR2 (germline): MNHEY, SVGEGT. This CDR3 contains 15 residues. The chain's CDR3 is CASSLHGSSSGEQFF.

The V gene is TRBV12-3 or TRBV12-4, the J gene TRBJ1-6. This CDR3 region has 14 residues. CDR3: CASSLVAVNSPLHF.

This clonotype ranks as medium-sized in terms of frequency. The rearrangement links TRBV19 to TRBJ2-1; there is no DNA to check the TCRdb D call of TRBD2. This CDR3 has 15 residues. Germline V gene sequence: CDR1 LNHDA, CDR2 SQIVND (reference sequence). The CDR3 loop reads CASSTPGTSRDEQFF.

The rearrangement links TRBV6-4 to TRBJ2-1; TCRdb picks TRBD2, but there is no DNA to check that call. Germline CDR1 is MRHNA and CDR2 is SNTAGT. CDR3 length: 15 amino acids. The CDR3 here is CASSLTSGEGNEQFF.

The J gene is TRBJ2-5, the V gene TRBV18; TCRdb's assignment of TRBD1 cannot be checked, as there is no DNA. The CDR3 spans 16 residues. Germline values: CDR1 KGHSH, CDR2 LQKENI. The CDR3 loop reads CASSPQMAGGQETQYF. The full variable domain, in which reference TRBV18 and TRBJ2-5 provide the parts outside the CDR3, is NAGVMQNPRHLVRRRGQEARLRCSPMKGHSHVYWYRQLPEEGLKFMVYLQKENIIDESGMPKERFSAEFPKEGPSILRIQQVVRGDSAAYFCASSPQMAGGQETQYFGPGTRLLVL.

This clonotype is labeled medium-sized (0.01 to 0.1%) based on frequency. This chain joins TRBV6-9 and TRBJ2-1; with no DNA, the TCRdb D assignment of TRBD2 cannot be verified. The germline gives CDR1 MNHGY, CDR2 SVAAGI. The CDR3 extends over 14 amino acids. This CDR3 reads CASSYGLENNEQFF.

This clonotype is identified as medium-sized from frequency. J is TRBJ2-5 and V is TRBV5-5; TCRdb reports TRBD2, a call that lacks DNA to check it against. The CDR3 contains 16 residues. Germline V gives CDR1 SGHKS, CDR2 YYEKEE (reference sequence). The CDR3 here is CASSPEVGSGRETQYF.

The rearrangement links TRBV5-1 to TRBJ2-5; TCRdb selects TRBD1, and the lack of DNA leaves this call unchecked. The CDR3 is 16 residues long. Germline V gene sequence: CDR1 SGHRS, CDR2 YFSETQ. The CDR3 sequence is CASSSTAVDRAGTQYF.

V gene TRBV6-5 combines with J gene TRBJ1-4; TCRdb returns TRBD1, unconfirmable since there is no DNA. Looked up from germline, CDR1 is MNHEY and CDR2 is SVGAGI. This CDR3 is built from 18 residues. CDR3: CASSPTPRRREGGEKLFF.

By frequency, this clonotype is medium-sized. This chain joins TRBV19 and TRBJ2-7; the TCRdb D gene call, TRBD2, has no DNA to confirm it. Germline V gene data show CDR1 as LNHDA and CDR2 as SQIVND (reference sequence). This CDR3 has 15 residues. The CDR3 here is CASSITSGSIYEQYF.

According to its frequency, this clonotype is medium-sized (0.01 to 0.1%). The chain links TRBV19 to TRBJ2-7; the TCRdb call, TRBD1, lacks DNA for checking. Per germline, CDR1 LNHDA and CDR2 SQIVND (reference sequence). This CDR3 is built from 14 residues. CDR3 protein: CASSSRYSTYEQYF.